This entry lists 21 T cell receptor beta chains sequenced from one sample in a study of OX40 agonist ivuxolimab in advanced cancers. Produced via immunoSEQ multiplex PCR; TCRdb's table is partial and in-frame only. Among around 53,000 clones listed, roughly 84% were seen once. The sequencing used CD4+ or CD8+ T cells sorted from blood, collected in a trial of the OX40 agonist ivuxolimab. Receptor source: an adult with an advanced solid tumor such as melanoma, head and neck, liver or kidney cancer.

This clone was picked up one time. The chain is built from TRBV6-5 and TRBJ1-4; weak D call: TRBD1 (5 bases). The V gene's germline CDR1 is MNHEY and CDR2 SVGAGI. The germline V and J ends were trimmed by 4 bases and 0 bases, with 12 bases remaining between them. The CDR3 consists of 16 residues. Here the CDR3 reads CASSSIRQSTNEKLFF. CDR3 DNA: TGTGCCAGCAGTTCCATACGACAGTCAACTAATGAAAAACTGTTTTTT.

This sequence joins TRBV4-1 and TRBJ1-5; no reliable D call. Germline loops: CDR1 MGHRA, CDR2 YSYEKL. CDR3 size: 13 residues. V was shortened by 0 bases and J by 7 bases, with 7 bases between the two germline ends. CDR3 region: CASSQDPGQPQHF. DNA for the CDR3: TGCGCCAGCAGCCAAGATCCGGGGCAGCCCCAGCATTTT.

V usage is TRBV5-6 and J usage is TRBJ1-6; D unresolved. This CDR3 is 15 amino acids long. CDR1 SGHDT and CDR2 YYEEEE come from the germline V gene. The V end was cut by 2 bases, the J end by 3 bases, with 9 bases between. CDR3 nucleotides: TGTGCCAGCAGCTTTCTAGAAAACTATAATTCACCCCTCCACTTT. Translated: CASSFLENYNSPLHF.

The chain uses TRBV5-5 and TRBJ1-2; perhaps TRBD1 as D (6 bases). In germline, CDR1 is SGHKS, CDR2 YYEKEE (reference sequence). The CDR3 covers 15 residues. Trimming took off 4 bases at V and 5 bases at J, with 18 bases between the two ends. The CDR3 DNA reads TGTGCCAGCAGCCAGGGGACAACGGCGGGGTATGGCTACACCTTC. Translating it yields CASSQGTTAGYGYTF.

CDR3 residues: CASSLAATTDTQYF. The CDR3 coding sequence is TGTGCCAGCAGCTTAGCAGCCACCACAGATACGCAGTATTTT. V and J are TRBV7-8 and TRBJ2-3, with D unclear. Germline V gene lookup returns CDR1 SGHVS and CDR2 FQNEAQ. Trimming pared 0 bases from V and 2 bases from J, leaving 6 bases between. The length of the CDR3 is 14 residues.

The chain is built from TRBV18 and TRBJ2-7; TRBD1 agrees at 12 bases. Trimming at V came to 2 bases and at J to 2 bases, leaving 1 base not matched to a gene. Germline loops: CDR1 KGHSH, CDR2 LQKENI. The CDR3 spans 15 residues. The CDR3 DNA sequence: TGTGCCAGCTCACCAGGGACAGGGGGCGCCTACGAGCAGTACTTC. This translates into CASSPGTGGAYEQYF.

The CDR3 coding sequence is TGTGCCTGGAGACGGACAGGGAATTCACCCCTCCACTTT. Encoded protein: CAWRRTGNSPLHF. The chain uses TRBV30 and TRBJ1-6; 8 bases match TRBD1. The V gene's germline CDR1 is GTSNPN and CDR2 SVGIG (reference sequence). The V gene end was trimmed by 3 bases and the J gene end by 7 bases; junction bases not matched to a gene: 2. The CDR3 has 13 residues.

The rearrangement uses TRBV5-4 and TRBJ1-2, with 8 bases that match TRBD1. This CDR3 region has 13 residues. Germline V lookup: CDR1 SGHNT, CDR2 YYREEE (reference sequence). The V segment lost 5 bases and the J segment 4 bases; nucleotides outside the gene matches: 4. The CDR3 protein is CASREDRAYGYTF. The CDR3 DNA reads as TGTGCCAGCAGAGAGGACAGGGCCTATGGCTACACCTTC.

This clone was seen more than once but under ten times. V and J are TRBV19 and TRBJ1-3; D gene unclear. This CDR3 is 16 amino acids long. Trimming removed 1 base from V and 0 bases from J, with 10 bases in between. In germline, CDR1 is LNHDA, CDR2 SQIVND (reference sequence). The chain's CDR3 is CASSIAPSSSGNTIYF. As DNA, the CDR3 is TGTGCCAGTAGTATAGCCCCCTCCAGCTCTGGAAACACCATATATTTT.

CDR3 sequence: CATSRLYNSPLHF. The CDR3 DNA reads TGTGCCACCAGCAGGCTCTATAATTCACCCCTCCACTTT. The J gene is TRBJ1-6, the V gene TRBV15; no reliable D call. Germline CDR1 is LNHNV and CDR2 is YYDKDF (reference sequence). The length of the CDR3 is 13 residues. V lost 3 bases to trimming and J lost 3 bases, with 3 bases between them.

The rearrangement uses TRBV6-4 and TRBJ2-7, with D tentatively TRBD2 (6 bases). Trimming pared 0 bases from V and 7 bases from J, leaving 19 bases between. Germline-derived CDR1 and CDR2 are MRHNA and SNTAGT. This CDR3 is built from 16 residues. The CDR3 loop is CASSDSNRREIGEQYF. The CDR3 DNA reads as TGTGCCAGCAGTGACTCGAATCGTCGGGAGATTGGAGAGCAGTACTTC.

V gene TRBV4-1 combines with J gene TRBJ2-7, with TRBD2 as a possible D gene (5 bases). Trimming removed 5 bases at V and 2 bases at J, with 19 bases between. The CDR3 contains 16 residues. Germline lookup yields CDR1 MGHRA and CDR2 YSYEKL. CDR3: CASSTDYTGSPYEQYF. In DNA, the CDR3 is TGCGCCAGCAGCACAGACTACACGGGGTCCCCCTACGAGCAGTACTTC.

Worth noting for this clone: This sample includes further DNA sequences coding for the same CDR3. The chain employs TRBV19 and TRBJ2-7; D is unclear. Trimming stripped 1 base from V and 0 bases from J, with 7 bases between. In germline, CDR1 is LNHDA, CDR2 SQIVND (reference sequence). The CDR3 loop spans 14 amino acids. CDR3 protein: CASSIGGSSYEQYF. The DNA of the CDR3 is TGTGCCAGTAGTATAGGGGGAAGCTCCTACGAGCAGTACTTC.

V usage is TRBV5-5 and J usage is TRBJ2-5; weak D call: TRBD1 (6 bases). The CDR3 contains 14 residues. Germline V CDR1 and CDR2: SGHKS, YYEKEE (reference sequence). V shed 4 bases and J shed 5 bases, with 15 bases lying between them. The CDR3 DNA reads as TGTGCCAGCAGCGGAACAGGGATTCGGGAGACCCAGTACTTC. This encodes CASSGTGIRETQYF.

The chain combines TRBV7-2 with TRBJ2-1, with D perhaps TRBD1 (6 bases). Germline V CDR1 and CDR2: SGHTA, FQGNSA. Trimming removed 1 base at V and 2 bases at J, with 9 bases between. CDR3 length: 15 residues. In DNA, the CDR3 is TGTGCCAGCAGCTTAGAAGGGGGTCCCTACAATGAGCAGTTCTTC. Translated, it gives CASSLEGGPYNEQFF. Combining the CDR3 with reference TRBV7-2 and TRBJ2-1 gives the whole variable domain GAGVSQSPSNKVTEKGKDVELRCDPISGHTALYWYRQSLGQGLEFLIYFQGNSAPDKSGLPSDRFSAERTGGSVSTLTIQRTQQEDSAVYLCASSLEGGPYNEQFFGPGTRLTVL.

V usage is TRBV28 and J usage is TRBJ2-3, with D unresolved. V was pared by 5 bases and J by 2 bases, with 17 bases between. Germline V gene data show CDR1 as MDHEN and CDR2 as SYDVKM. The length of the CDR3 is 16 residues. The CDR3 nucleotides are TGTGCCAGCAGTCCACCGTTAACCACGGTCACAGATACGCAGTATTTT. Protein sequence: CASSPPLTTVTDTQYF. Complete variable domain (other parts from reference TRBV28 and TRBJ2-3): DVKVTQSSRYLVKRTGEKVFLECVQDMDHENMFWYRQDPGLGLRLIYFSYDVKMKEKGDIPEGYSVSREKKERFSLILESASTNQTSMYLCASSPPLTTVTDTQYFGPGTRLTVL.

The CDR3, as DNA: TGTGCCAGCAGCCTTCCAGGGTTTCAGCCCCAGCATTTT. Amino acids: CASSLPGFQPQHF. V gene TRBV28 combines with J gene TRBJ1-5; the D gene is possibly TRBD1 (5 bases). The germline V and J ends were trimmed by 6 bases and 6 bases, with 12 bases remaining between them. Per the germline V gene, CDR1 is MDHEN and CDR2 is SYDVKM. The CDR3 has 13 residues. The whole variable domain, filled in from reference TRBV28 and TRBJ1-5, reads DVKVTQSSRYLVKRTGEKVFLECVQDMDHENMFWYRQDPGLGLRLIYFSYDVKMKEKGDIPEGYSVSREKKERFSLILESASTNQTSMYLCASSLPGFQPQHFGDGTRLSIL.

The chain recombines TRBV6-6 with TRBJ1-3; TRBD1 is a possible D gene (6 bases). V lost 11 bases and J 5 bases, leaving 10 bases between the germline ends. Looked up from germline, CDR1 is MNHNY and CDR2 is SVGAGI (reference sequence). The CDR3 is 11 residues long. The CDR3 DNA reads TGTGCCGCAGGGGAAAGAAACACCATATATTTT. This sequence encodes CAAGERNTIYF.

This chain uses TRBV27 with TRBJ1-3, with unresolved D. CDR1 and CDR2 (germline): MNHEY, SMNVEV (reference sequence). V lost 2 bases to trimming and J lost 0 bases, with 14 bases between them. This CDR3 is 17 amino acids long. The CDR3 spells CASSLSRAASSGNTIYF. The CDR3 DNA reads as TGTGCCAGCAGTTTAAGCCGGGCCGCAAGCTCTGGAAACACCATATATTTT.

This clone was counted a few times. This chain uses TRBV16 with TRBJ1-3; weak D call: TRBD1 (6 bases). The CDR3 runs 15 residues. The V gene's germline CDR1 is KGHSY and CDR2 FQNENV. Between the trimmed V and J ends, which lost 4 bases and 0 bases, there was a span of 10 bases. CDR3 in DNA: TGTGCCAGCAGCCGGCAGGGGAGCTCTGGAAACACCATATATTTT. This encodes CASSRQGSSGNTIYF.

The rearrangement uses TRBV18 and TRBJ2-4; D is unresolved. Trimming pared 3 bases from V and 0 bases from J, leaving 12 bases between. The germline V gene encodes CDR1 KGHSH and CDR2 LQKENI. This CDR3 is built from 16 residues. CDR3 DNA sequence: TGTGCCAGCTCACCCCCACAGACACTAGCCAAAAACATTCAGTACTTC. Translated, it gives CASSPPQTLAKNIQYF.